This record looks at one TCR beta chain sequence and its context. Its target is unknown. The entry originates in a study of cytomegalovirus exposure and HLA in healthy donors. It was with 60 Vbeta and 13 Jbeta primers that the PCR ran. TCRdb's copy holds only in-frame clones and misses some; the assay was immunoSEQ multiplex PCR. Recorded for this sample: just over 200,000 clones. Study outcomes and limitations: Reportedly, fewer N-insertions than the approximately 690-donor mean appeared in an Asian-associated ancestry cluster in a later analysis. Donors were assumed by presence/absence analyses to have roughly uniform sequencing depth. Analysis performed later showed TCR beta chains linked to HLA being more clonally expanded than equally common others.

V lost 3 bases and J 1 base, leaving 6 bases between the germline ends. Germline CDR1 reads SGHAT; CDR2 reads FQNNGV. CDR3 size: 14 residues. Sequencing input: PBMCs. The chain joins TRBV11-2 to TRBJ2-2; D gene ambiguous. The clonotype comes from a girl aged 2-10 years in good health and CMV-seropositive. CDR3 protein: CASSLSRNTGELFF. CDR3 nucleotides: TGTGCCAGCAGCTTGTCGAGGAACACCGGGGAGCTGTTTTTT.